This T cell receptor beta chain was captured by sequencing in a study of lymphopenia after photon versus proton radiotherapy. Method: immunoSEQ multiplex PCR; TCRdb's copy keeps in-frame clones and lacks some. The top ten hold 9% to 10% of the sample, which has about 20,000 clones, roughly nine tenths seen once. The TCR originated in a man aged 65-85 years with pancreatic cancer. Here the sequenced sample was peripheral blood, taken from a patient treated with proton-based radiotherapy.

CDR3 coding DNA: TGCAGCGCGGGGACTAGGAGCTACGAGCAGTACTTC. It encodes CSAGTRSYEQYF. The V call is TRBV29-1, the J call TRBJ2-7; TRBD2 aligns across 8 bases. Germline lookup yields CDR1 SQVTM and CDR2 ANQGSEA. This CDR3 spans 12 amino acids. V lost 7 bases and J lost 3; bases outside the gene matches: 5.